This T cell receptor beta chain comes out of a study of neoadjuvant anti-PD-1 for oral cavity cancer. Study-level information: Patients without progression received a fourth nivolumab dose around day 43, then surgical resection on days 50-56.

General study points: Pretreatment Treg/Th17 ratio correlated inversely with post-treatment tumor clonality.

TCRdb's copy holds only in-frame clones and misses some; the assay was immunoSEQ multiplex PCR. Of 6,500 to 9,000 clones detected, 48% appear once; the ten largest clones hold approximately 10%. Notes on this clone: Its antigen is not known.

The CDR3 has 13 residues. The germline gives CDR1 MNHEY, CDR2 SMNVEV (reference sequence). Trimming removed 6 bases at V and 2 bases at J, with 10 bases between. Specimen: tumor tissue, collected before nivolumab (anti-PD-1) treatment. The sequence was collected from a person between 35 and 79 years old with oral cavity squamous cell carcinoma. V is TRBV27 and J is TRBJ1-2; maybe TRBD1 (5 bases). The CDR3 region is CASRSGGNYGYTF. The CDR3 DNA follows: TGTGCCAGCAGGTCGGGGGGGAACTATGGCTACACCTTC.